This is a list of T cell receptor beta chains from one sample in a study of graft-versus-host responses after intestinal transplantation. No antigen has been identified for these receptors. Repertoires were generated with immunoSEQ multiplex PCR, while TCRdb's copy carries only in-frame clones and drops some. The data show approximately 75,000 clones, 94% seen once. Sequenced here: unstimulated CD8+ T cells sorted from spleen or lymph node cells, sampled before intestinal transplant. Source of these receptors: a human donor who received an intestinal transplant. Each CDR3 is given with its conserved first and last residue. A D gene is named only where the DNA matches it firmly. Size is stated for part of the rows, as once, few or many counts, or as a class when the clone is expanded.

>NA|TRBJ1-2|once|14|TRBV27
CASSFQAGDDGYTF
TGTGCCAGCAGTTTTCAAGCAGGGGATGATGGCTACACCTTC
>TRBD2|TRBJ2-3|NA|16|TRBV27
CASSPGTSVYTDTQYF
TGTGCCAGCAGTCCCGGGACTAGCGTATACACAGATACGCAGTATTTT
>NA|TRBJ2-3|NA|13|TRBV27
CASSLSGVDTQYF
TGTGCCAGCAGTTTATCGGGAGTGGATACGCAGTATTTT
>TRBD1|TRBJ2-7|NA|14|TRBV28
CASSLTGDSYEQYF
TGTGCCAGCAGTCTCACAGGGGACTCCTACGAGCAGTACTTC
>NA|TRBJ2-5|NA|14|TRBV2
CASSEGQGGETQYF
TGTGCCAGCAGTGAGGGGCAGGGGGGAGAGACCCAGTACTTC
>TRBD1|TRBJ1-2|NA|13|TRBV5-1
CASSPRGNYGYTF
TGCGCCAGCAGCCCCAGGGGGAACTATGGCTACACCTTC
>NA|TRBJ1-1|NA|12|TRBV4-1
CASSQENTEAFF
TGCGCCAGCAGCCAAGAGAATACTGAAGCTTTCTTT
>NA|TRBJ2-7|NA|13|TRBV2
CASIGASSYEQYF
TGTGCCAGCATCGGGGCCAGTTCCTACGAGCAGTACTTC
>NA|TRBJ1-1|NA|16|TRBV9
CASSVRPGTPNTEAFF
TGTGCCAGCAGCGTACGCCCCGGGACACCGAACACTGAAGCTTTCTTT
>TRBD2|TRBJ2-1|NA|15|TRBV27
CASSPSSGSGNEQFF
TGTGCCAGCAGTCCCTCGAGCGGGAGTGGCAATGAGCAGTTCTTC
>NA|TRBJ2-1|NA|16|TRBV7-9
CASSLAPVHHHNEQFF
TGTGCCAGCAGCTTAGCGCCAGTCCATCACCACAATGAGCAGTTCTTC
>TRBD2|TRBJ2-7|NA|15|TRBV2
CASSLGTSATYEQYF
TGTGCCAGCAGCCTGGGGACTAGCGCAACCTACGAGCAGTACTTC
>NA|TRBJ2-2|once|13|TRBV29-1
CSAGQGNTGELFF
TGCAGCGCTGGACAAGGGAACACCGGGGAGCTGTTTTTT
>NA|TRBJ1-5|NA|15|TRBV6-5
CASSPDRSRDQPQHF
TGTGCCAGCAGTCCGGACCGATCACGGGATCAGCCCCAGCATTTT
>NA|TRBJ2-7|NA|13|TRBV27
CASSLSGLYEQYF
TGTGCCAGCAGTTTATCGGGTTTGTACGAGCAGTACTTC
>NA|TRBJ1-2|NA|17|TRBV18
CASSPGAGTTPPYGYTF
TGTGCCAGCTCACCAGGGGCAGGGACAACTCCGCCCTATGGCTACACCTTC
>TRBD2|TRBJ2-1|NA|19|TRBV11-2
CASSLAEPGASGPYNEQFF
TGTGCCAGCAGCTTAGCAGAGCCTGGGGCTAGCGGGCCTTACAATGAGCAGTTCTTC
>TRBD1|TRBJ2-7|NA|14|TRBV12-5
CASGSTGGGYEQYF
TGTGCTAGTGGCTCGACAGGGGGCGGCTACGAGCAGTACTTC
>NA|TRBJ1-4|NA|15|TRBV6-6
CASSYPGMEDEKLFF
TGTGCCAGCAGTTACCCGGGGATGGAGGATGAAAAACTGTTTTTT
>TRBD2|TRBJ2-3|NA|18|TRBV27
CASSFRASGRPSTDTQYF
TGTGCCAGCAGTTTTAGGGCTAGCGGGAGGCCTAGCACAGATACGCAGTATTTT
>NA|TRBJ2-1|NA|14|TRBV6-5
CASSYSPGADEQFF
TGTGCCAGCAGTTACTCGCCAGGGGCAGATGAGCAGTTCTTC
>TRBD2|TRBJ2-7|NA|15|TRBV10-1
CASSDGAGGPYEQYF
TGCGCCAGCAGTGATGGGGCGGGAGGACCCTACGAGCAGTACTTC
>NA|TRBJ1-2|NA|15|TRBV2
CASSEERGGIYGYTF
TGTGCCAGCAGTGAAGAGAGAGGGGGGATCTATGGCTACACCTTC
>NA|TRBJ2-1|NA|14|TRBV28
CASSFRGSYNEQFF
TGTGCCAGCAGTTTTCGGGGGTCCTACAATGAGCAGTTCTTC
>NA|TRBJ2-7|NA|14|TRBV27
CASSLGVTYYEQYF
TGTGCCAGCAGTCTCGGGGTGACCTACTACGAGCAGTACTTC
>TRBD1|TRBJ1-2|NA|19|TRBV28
CASSLVSTGTGGGAGGYTF
TGTGCCAGCAGTCTGGTCTCGACCGGGACAGGGGGCGGTGCGGGTGGCTACACCTTC
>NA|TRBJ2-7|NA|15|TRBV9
CASSVGGRNSYEQYF
TGTGCCAGCAGCGTGGGGGGACGGAACTCCTACGAGCAGTACTTC
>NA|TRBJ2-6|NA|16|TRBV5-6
CASSLTGLGGANVLTF
TGTGCCAGCAGCTTGACAGGGCTCGGAGGGGCCAACGTCCTGACTTTC
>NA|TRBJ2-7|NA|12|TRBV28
CASSGVSYEQYF
TGTGCCAGCAGTGGGGTATCCTACGAGCAGTACTTC
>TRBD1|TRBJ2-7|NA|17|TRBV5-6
CASSLGRLTGGVYEQYF
TGTGCCAGCAGCTTGGGGCGGCTAACAGGGGGCGTCTACGAGCAGTACTTC
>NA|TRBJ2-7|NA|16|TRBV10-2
CASKADILQLSYEQYF
TGCGCCAGCAAGGCCGACATCCTCCAACTATCCTACGAGCAGTACTTC
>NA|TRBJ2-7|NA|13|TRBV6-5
CASSYSSRGEQYF
TGTGCCAGCAGTTACTCATCCAGGGGCGAGCAGTACTTC
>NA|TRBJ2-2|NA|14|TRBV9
CASSVSGVDGELFF
TGTGCCAGCAGCGTATCAGGGGTTGACGGGGAGCTGTTTTTT
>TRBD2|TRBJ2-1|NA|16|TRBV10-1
CASSESRLAGDNEQFF
TGCGCCAGCAGTGAGTCACGACTAGCGGGCGACAATGAGCAGTTCTTC
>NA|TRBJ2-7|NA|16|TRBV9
CASSVSEGAIAYEQYF
TGTGCCAGCAGCGTTTCTGAGGGTGCCATAGCCTACGAGCAGTACTTC
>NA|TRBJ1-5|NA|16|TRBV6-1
CASSEGVGRGGQPQHF
TGTGCCAGCAGTGAAGGGGTGGGGCGCGGCGGCCAGCCCCAGCATTTT
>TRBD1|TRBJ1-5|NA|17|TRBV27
CASSSVRDRGPGQPQHF
TGTGCCAGCAGTTCGGTACGGGACAGGGGGCCCGGTCAGCCCCAGCATTTT
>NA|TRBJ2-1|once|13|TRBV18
CASSGYTGNEQFF
TGTGCCAGCTCCGGGTACACGGGGAATGAGCAGTTCTTC
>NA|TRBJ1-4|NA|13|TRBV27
CASSPLRAEKLFF
TGTGCCAGCAGTCCCCTCCGCGCTGAAAAACTGTTTTTT
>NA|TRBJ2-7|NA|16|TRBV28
CASSILRPAGSYEQYF
TGTGCCAGCAGTATCCTTCGGCCCGCCGGCTCCTACGAGCAGTACTTC
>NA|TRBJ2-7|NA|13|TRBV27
CASSFRGNYEQYF
TGTGCCAGCAGTTTTAGGGGGAATTACGAGCAGTACTTC
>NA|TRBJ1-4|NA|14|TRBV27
CASTRLGIKEKLFF
TGTGCCAGCACCCGATTGGGGATAAAGGAAAAACTGTTTTTT
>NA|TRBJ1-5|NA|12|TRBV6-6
CASRTKGQPQHF
TGTGCCAGCAGAACGAAAGGACAGCCCCAGCATTTT
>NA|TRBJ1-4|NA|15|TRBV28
CASSRRGQGDEKLFF
TGTGCCAGCAGCCGACGTGGGCAGGGAGACGAAAAACTGTTTTTT
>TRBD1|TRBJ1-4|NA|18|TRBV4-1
CASSQDEQGRSANEKLFF
TGCGCCAGCAGCCAAGATGAACAGGGGAGGAGTGCTAATGAAAAACTGTTTTTT
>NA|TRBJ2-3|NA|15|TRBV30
CAWSARQDNTDTQYF
TGTGCCTGGAGCGCGCGACAGGATAATACAGATACGCAGTATTTT
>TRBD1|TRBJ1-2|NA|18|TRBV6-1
CASSDQYAGTGNVYGYTF
TGTGCCAGCAGTGATCAGTATGCCGGGACAGGGAATGTATATGGCTACACCTTC
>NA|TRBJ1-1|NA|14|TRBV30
CAWSIGTANTEAFF
TGTGCCTGGAGTATAGGGACGGCGAACACTGAAGCTTTCTTT
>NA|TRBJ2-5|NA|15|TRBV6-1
CASSPLNFARETQYF
TGTGCCAGCAGTCCCCTTAATTTCGCAAGGGAGACCCAGTACTTC
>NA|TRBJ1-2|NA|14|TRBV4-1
CASSQDRDLDGYTF
TGCGCCAGCAGCCAAGATCGCGACTTGGATGGCTACACCTTC
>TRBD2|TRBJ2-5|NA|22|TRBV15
CATSGWPGLAGALDTLRETQYF
TGTGCCACCAGCGGGTGGCCGGGGCTAGCGGGAGCCCTCGACACCCTCCGGGAGACCCAGTACTTC
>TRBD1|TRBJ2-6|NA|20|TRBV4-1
CASSQVYNRGPRSGANVLTF
TGCGCCAGCAGCCAAGTATACAACAGGGGCCCACGCTCTGGGGCCAACGTCCTGACTTTC
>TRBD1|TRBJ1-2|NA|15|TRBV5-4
CASSLGDRDLYGYTF
TGTGCCAGCAGCTTAGGGGACAGGGATTTGTATGGCTACACCTTC